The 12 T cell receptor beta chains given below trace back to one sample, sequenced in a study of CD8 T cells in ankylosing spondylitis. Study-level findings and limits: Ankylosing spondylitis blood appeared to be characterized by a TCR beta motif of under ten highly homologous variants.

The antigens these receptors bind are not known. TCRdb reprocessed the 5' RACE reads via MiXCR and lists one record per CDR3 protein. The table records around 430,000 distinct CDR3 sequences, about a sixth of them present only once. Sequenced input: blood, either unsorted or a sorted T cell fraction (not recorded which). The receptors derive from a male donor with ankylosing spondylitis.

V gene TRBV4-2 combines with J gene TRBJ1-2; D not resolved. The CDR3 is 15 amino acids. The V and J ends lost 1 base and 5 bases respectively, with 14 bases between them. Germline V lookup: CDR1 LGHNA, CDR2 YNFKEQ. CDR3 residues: CASSQGLPVGYGYTF. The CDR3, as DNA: TGTGCCAGCAGCCAAGGTCTACCGGTGGGGTATGGCTACACCTTC.

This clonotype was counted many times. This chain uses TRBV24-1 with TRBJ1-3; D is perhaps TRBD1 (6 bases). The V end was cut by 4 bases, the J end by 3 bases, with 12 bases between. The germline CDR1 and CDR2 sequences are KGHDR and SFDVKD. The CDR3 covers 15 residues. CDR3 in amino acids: CATSESGTNGNTIYF. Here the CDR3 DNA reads TGTGCCACCAGTGAAAGTGGGACAAATGGAAACACCATATATTTT.

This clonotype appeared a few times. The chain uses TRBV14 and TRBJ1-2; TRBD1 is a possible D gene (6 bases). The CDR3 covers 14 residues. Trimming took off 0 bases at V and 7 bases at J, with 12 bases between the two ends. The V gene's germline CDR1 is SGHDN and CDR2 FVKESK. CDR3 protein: CASSQERTAGGYTF. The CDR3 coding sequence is TGTGCCAGCAGCCAAGAGAGGACAGCGGGTGGCTACACCTTC.

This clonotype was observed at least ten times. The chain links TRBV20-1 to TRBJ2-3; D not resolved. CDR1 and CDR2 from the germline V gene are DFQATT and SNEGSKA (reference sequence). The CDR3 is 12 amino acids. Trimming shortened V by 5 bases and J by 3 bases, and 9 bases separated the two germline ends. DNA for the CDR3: TGCAGTGCTTCAGTTGTAACAGATACGCAGTATTTT. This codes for CSASVVTDTQYF.

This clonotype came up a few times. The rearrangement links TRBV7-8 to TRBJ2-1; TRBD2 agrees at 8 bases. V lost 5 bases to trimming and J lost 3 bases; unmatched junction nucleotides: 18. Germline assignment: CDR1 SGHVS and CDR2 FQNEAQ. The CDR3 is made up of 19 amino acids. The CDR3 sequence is CASSDLWSGGPHNYNEQFF. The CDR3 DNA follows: TGTGCCAGCAGCGATCTGTGGAGCGGGGGCCCACATAACTACAATGAGCAGTTCTTC.

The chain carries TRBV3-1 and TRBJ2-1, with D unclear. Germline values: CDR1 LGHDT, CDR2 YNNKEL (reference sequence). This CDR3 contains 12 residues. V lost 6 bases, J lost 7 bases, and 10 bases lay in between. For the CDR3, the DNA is TGTGCCAGCAGTCCGGCCCGGAATGAGCAGTTCTTC. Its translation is CASSPARNEQFF.

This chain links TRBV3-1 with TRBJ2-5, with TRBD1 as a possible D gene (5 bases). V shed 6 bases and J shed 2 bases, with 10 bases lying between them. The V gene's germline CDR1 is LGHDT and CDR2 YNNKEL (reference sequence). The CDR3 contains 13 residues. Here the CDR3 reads CASRRTPQETQYF. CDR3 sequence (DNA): TGTGCCAGCAGAAGGACACCTCAAGAGACCCAGTACTTC.

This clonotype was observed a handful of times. The CDR3 sequence is CASSPEGGNRGYTF. CDR3 nucleotide sequence: TGTGCCAGCAGCCCGGAAGGAGGGAATCGTGGCTACACCTTC. The chain has TRBV4-2 and TRBJ1-2; D is unclear. The germline CDR1 and CDR2 sequences are LGHNA and YNFKEQ. The CDR3 is made up of 14 amino acids. Deletions cut 4 bases from V and 7 bases from J, with 16 bases between.

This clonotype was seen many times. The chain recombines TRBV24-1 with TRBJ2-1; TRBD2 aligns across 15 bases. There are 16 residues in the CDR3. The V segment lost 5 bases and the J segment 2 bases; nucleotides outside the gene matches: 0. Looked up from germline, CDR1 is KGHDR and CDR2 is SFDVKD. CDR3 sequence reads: CATSGTSGRAYNEQFF. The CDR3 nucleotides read TGTGCCACCAGTGGGACTAGCGGGAGGGCCTACAATGAGCAGTTCTTC.

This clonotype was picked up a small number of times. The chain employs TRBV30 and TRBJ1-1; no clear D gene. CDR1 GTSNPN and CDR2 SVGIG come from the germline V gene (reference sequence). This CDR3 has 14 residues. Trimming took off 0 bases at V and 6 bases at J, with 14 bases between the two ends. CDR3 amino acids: CAWSVGGPGAEAFF. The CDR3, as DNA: TGTGCCTGGAGTGTGGGAGGTCCTGGGGCTGAAGCTTTCTTT.

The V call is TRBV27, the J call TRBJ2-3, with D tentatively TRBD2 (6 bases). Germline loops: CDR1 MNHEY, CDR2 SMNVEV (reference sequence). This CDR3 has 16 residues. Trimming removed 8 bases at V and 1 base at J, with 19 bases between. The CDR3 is CASWAGLSLGTDTQYF. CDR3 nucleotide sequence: TGTGCCAGCTGGGCGGGACTCAGTCTAGGCACAGATACGCAGTATTTT.

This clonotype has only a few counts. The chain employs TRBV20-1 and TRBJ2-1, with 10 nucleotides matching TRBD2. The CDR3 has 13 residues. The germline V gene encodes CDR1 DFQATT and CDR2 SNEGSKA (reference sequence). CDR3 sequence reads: CRLAGIFYNEQFF. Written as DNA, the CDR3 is TGCAGACTAGCGGGGATCTTCTACAATGAGCAGTTCTTC.